These 13 T cell receptor beta chains were sequenced from one sample in a study of T cell changes during pregnancy in multiple sclerosis. Only in-frame clones appear in the TCRdb table, and some are missing; sequencing was by immunoSEQ multiplex PCR. The data contain just over 90,000 clones, 91% of them singletons. The sample was peripheral blood, taken after pregnancy. The source is a female donor in good health, enrolled as a control in a pregnancy study.

This clone showed up just a few times. V is TRBV20-1 and J is TRBJ2-1; D is possibly TRBD1 (5 bases). CDR1 is DFQATT and CDR2 is SNEGSKA in the germline V gene (reference sequence). The CDR3 is 11 amino acids. The V and J ends lost 7 bases and 8 bases respectively, with 12 bases between them. CDR3 sequence reads: CSDDSMDEQFF. The CDR3 DNA reads TGCAGTGACGACAGTATGGATGAGCAGTTCTTC.

V and J are TRBV6-6 and TRBJ1-3; 7 nucleotides match TRBD1. The V segment lost 6 bases and the J segment 2 bases; nucleotides outside the gene matches: 4. Germline V gives CDR1 MNHNY, CDR2 SVGAGI (reference sequence). The CDR3 has 14 amino acids. The CDR3 nucleotides read TGTGCCAGCAGCCCAGGGGGAGCTGGAAACACCATATATTTT. Amino acids: CASSPGGAGNTIYF.

The count of this clone is one. The chain links TRBV6-5 to TRBJ2-7; the D gene is possibly TRBD1 (6 bases). Trimming took off 3 bases at V and 3 bases at J, with 18 bases between the two ends. The CDR3 sequence is 16 residues long. The germline V gene has CDR1 MNHEY and CDR2 SVGAGI. CDR3 region: CASSYSQTGDIYEQYF. The CDR3 DNA reads as TGTGCCAGCAGTTATTCACAGACAGGAGATATCTACGAGCAGTACTTC.

This rearrangement joins TRBV19 to TRBJ2-1; TRBD2 agrees at 7 bases. There are 15 residues in the CDR3. Trimming cost V 3 bases and J 7 bases; bases outside gene matches: 9. CDR1 is LNHDA, CDR2 SQIVND, per germline (reference sequence). The CDR3, as DNA: TGTGCCAGTAGTATCGGGACTACCCTAGTAAATGAGCAGTTCTTC. Protein: CASSIGTTLVNEQFF. Variable domain in full (rest from reference TRBV19 and TRBJ2-1): DGGITQSPKYLFRKEGQNVTLSCEQNLNHDAMYWYRQDPGQGLRLIYYSQIVNDFQKGDIAEGYSVSREKKESFPLTVTSAQKNPTAFYLCASSIGTTLVNEQFFGPGTRLTVL.

On this clone itself: A junction end diverges from the germline sequence, so it may reflect a read error. The V gene is TRBV7-7, the J gene TRBJ2-5; 7 bases line up with TRBD1. Germline V gene lookup returns CDR1 SSHAT and CDR2 FNYEAQ (reference sequence). The CDR3 is made up of 16 amino acids. CDR3 loop: CASSRNTGVLQETQYF. CDR3 nucleotide sequence: TGTGCTAGCAGTCGAAACACAGGGGTTTTACAAGAGACCCAGTACTTC. Full variable domain (outside the CDR3, taken from reference TRBV7-7 and TRBJ2-5): GAGVSQSPRYKVTKRGQDVTLRCDPISSHATLYWYQQALGQGPEFLTYFNYEAQPDKSGLPSDRFSAERPEGSISTLTIQRTEQRDSAMYRCASSRNTGVLQETQYFGPGTRLLVL.

This chain uses TRBV28 with TRBJ1-2; a possible D gene is TRBD1 (5 bases). Trimming removed 5 bases from V and 8 bases from J, with 9 bases in between. CDR3 size: 11 residues. Germline V lookup: CDR1 MDHEN, CDR2 SYDVKM. The CDR3 sequence: CASSPGFGYTF. As DNA, the CDR3 is TGTGCCAGCAGTCCAGGGTTCGGCTACACCTTC.

The J gene is TRBJ1-5, the V gene TRBV4-2; D may be TRBD1 (5 bases). The CDR3 is 15 amino acids. Germline CDR1 and CDR2: LGHNA and YNFKEQ. Trimming took off 7 bases at V and 3 bases at J, with 16 bases between the two ends. CDR3 bases: TGTGCCAGCACCCCGGGACTCTCTGACAATCAGCCCCAGCATTTT. Translated: CASTPGLSDNQPQHF.

J is TRBJ2-3 and V is TRBV7-2; D remains unclear. Trimming shortened V by 2 bases and J by 2 bases, and 17 bases separated the two germline ends. The CDR3 length is 17 residues. Germline V gives CDR1 SGHTA, CDR2 FQGNSA. The CDR3 region has the DNA TGTGCCAGCAGCTTAAAAGGTCCCCGAGGAGACACAGATACGCAGTATTTT. Encoded protein: CASSLKGPRGDTDTQYF.

The V call is TRBV7-8, the J call TRBJ1-1; TRBD1 matches at 11 bases. Trimming at V came to 3 bases and at J to 5 bases, leaving 5 bases not matched to a gene. CDR1 and CDR2 (germline): SGHVS, FQNEAQ. This CDR3 region has 15 residues. CDR3 amino acids: CASSFGTGGKTEAFF. In nucleotides, the CDR3 is TGTGCCAGCAGCTTTGGGACAGGGGGAAAAACTGAAGCTTTCTTT.

The V gene is TRBV7-3, the J gene TRBJ2-2; TRBD2 matches at 8 bases. Looked up from germline, CDR1 is SGHTA and CDR2 is FQGTGA. The trim removed 4 bases at V and 6 bases at J, leaving 7 bases unmatched. The CDR3 totals 15 residues. CDR3 nucleotide sequence: TGTGCCAGCAGCTCGATTCTTAGCGGGGCCGGGGAGCTGTTTTTT. Amino acids: CASSSILSGAGELFF.

The rearrangement uses TRBV19 and TRBJ1-4, with no clear D. V gave up 3 bases and J gave up 4 bases, with 9 bases separating them. Germline CDR1 reads LNHDA; CDR2 reads SQIVND (reference sequence). This CDR3 spans 14 amino acids. CDR3 nucleotides: TGTGCCAGTAGTATCCGAGAGATTAATGAAAAACTGTTTTTT. This sequence encodes CASSIREINEKLFF. Looking up the rest from reference TRBV19 and TRBJ1-4 gives the full variable domain: DGGITQSPKYLFRKEGQNVTLSCEQNLNHDAMYWYRQDPGQGLRLIYYSQIVNDFQKGDIAEGYSVSREKKESFPLTVTSAQKNPTAFYLCASSIREINEKLFFGSGTQLSVL.

The rearrangement links TRBV5-1 to TRBJ1-2, with a weak D call TRBD1 (6 bases). Germline CDR1 reads SGHRS; CDR2 reads YFSETQ. The CDR3 totals 15 residues. V was cut by 0 bases and J by 4 bases, with 13 bases left in between. CDR3 sequence reads: CASSLAQADSYGYTF. The CDR3 DNA is TGCGCCAGCAGCTTGGCACAGGCGGACAGCTATGGCTACACCTTC. The whole variable domain, filled in from reference TRBV5-1 and TRBJ1-2, reads KAGVTQTPRYLIKTRGQQVTLSCSPISGHRSVSWYQQTPGQGLQFLFEYFSETQRNKGNFPGRFSGRQFSNSRSEMNVSTLELGDSALYLCASSLAQADSYGYTFGSGTRLTVV.

V is TRBV7-2 and J is TRBJ2-2, with D perhaps matching TRBD2 (7 bases). Trimming stripped 7 bases from V and 5 bases from J, with 17 bases between. The CDR3 is made up of 15 amino acids. Germline V gene sequence: CDR1 SGHTA, CDR2 FQGNSA. Here the CDR3 DNA reads TGTGCCAGCACCTCCCGAGGGGGGGCGACCGGGGAGCTGTTTTTT. Its translation is CASTSRGGATGELFF.